The 6 T cell receptor beta chains below were found in one sample sequenced in a study of vaccination effects on CD4 cells after COVID-19. The assay was immunoSEQ multiplex PCR, and TCRdb's table has in-frame clones only and misses some. The repertoire includes approximately 70,000 clones, 81% of them detected once, and 1.2% sits in the top ten. After expansion with viral peptide pools in the ViraFEST assay, antigen-specific CD4+ T cells were sequenced. Following culture for roughly 10 days, CD4+ T cells were isolated. Two doses of BNT162b2 or mRNA-1273 vaccine were administered to participants. No cognate antigen is known for these TCRs. Sequenced material: CD4+ T cells from PBMCs cultured with HCoV-229E spike peptides, taken after COVID-19 vaccination. The receptors come from a human donor who received a COVID-19 vaccine.

The sample holds a few counts of this clone. The J gene is TRBJ1-2, the V gene TRBV6-4; tentative D call: TRBD1 (5 bases). The CDR3 is 12 residues long. The germline V gene encodes CDR1 MRHNA and CDR2 SNTAGT. The V and J ends lost 7 bases and 4 bases respectively, with 10 bases between them. CDR3 residues: CASKDSAYGYTF. CDR3 bases: TGTGCCAGCAAAGACAGTGCCTATGGCTACACCTTC.

The genes are TRBV5-1 and TRBJ2-1; no definite D call. This CDR3 region has 15 residues. V was shortened by 4 bases and J by 0 bases, with 11 bases between the two germline ends. CDR1 and CDR2 from the germline V gene are SGHRS and YFSETQ. The CDR3 reads CASSPDGLSYNEQFF. Here the CDR3 DNA reads TGCGCCAGCAGCCCGGACGGTCTCTCCTACAATGAGCAGTTCTTC.

This clone showed up just once. The chain joins TRBV11-2 to TRBJ2-3; 7 bases align to TRBD1. Germline CDR1 and CDR2: SGHAT and FQNNGV. Trimming removed 1 base from V and 4 bases from J; junction bases left unmatched: 5. The CDR3 spans 15 residues. This CDR3 is CASSLARGQSDTQYF. Written as DNA, the CDR3 is TGTGCCAGCAGCTTAGCCAGGGGACAGTCAGATACGCAGTATTTT.

The chain uses TRBV5-1 and TRBJ2-7, with D hard to call. The CDR3 is 13 amino acids. Trimming stripped 4 bases from V and 8 bases from J, with 16 bases between. Germline CDR1 is SGHRS and CDR2 is YFSETQ. The CDR3 DNA reads TGCGCCAGCAGCACCGGTTCGAATTGGAAGCAGTACGTC. Translating gives CASSTGSNWKQYV.

Comments on this clone: One end of the junction does not line up with germline, which may come from a read error. The chain is built from TRBV19 and TRBJ1-5; the D gene is possibly TRBD1 (5 bases). Germline CDR1 LNHDA, CDR2 SQIVND (reference sequence). The CDR3 spans 17 residues. CDR3 sequence: CATSSPLGAFSNQPQHF. The CDR3 region has the DNA TGTGCCACTAGTTCCCCCCTAGGGGCTTTCAGCAATCAGCCCCAGCATTTT.

The chain recombines TRBV5-1 with TRBJ2-5; D not resolved. There are 13 residues in the CDR3. From germline, CDR1 is SGHRS and CDR2 YFSETQ. The V and J ends lost 6 bases and 2 bases respectively, with 11 bases between them. CDR3 loop: CASNFGLQETQYF. For the CDR3, the DNA is TGCGCCAGCAACTTCGGGCTGCAAGAGACCCAGTACTTC.